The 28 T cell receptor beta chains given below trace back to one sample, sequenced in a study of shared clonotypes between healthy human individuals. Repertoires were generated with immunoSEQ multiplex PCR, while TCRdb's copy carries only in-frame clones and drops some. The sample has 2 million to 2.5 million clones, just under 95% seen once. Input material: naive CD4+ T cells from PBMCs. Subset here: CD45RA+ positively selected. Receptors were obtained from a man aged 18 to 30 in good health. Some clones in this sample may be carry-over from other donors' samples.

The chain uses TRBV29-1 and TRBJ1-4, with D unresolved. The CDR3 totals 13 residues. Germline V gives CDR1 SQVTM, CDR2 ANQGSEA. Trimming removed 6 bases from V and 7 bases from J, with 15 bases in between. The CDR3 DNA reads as TGCAGCGTGGCACAGCCGCTTAGTGAAAAACTGTTTTTT. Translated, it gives CSVAQPLSEKLFF.

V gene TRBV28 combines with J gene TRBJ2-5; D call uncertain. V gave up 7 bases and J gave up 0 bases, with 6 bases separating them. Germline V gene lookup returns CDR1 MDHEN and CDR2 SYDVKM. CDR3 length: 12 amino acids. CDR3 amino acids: CASTGDQETQYF. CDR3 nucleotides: TGTGCCAGCACGGGCGACCAAGAGACCCAGTACTTC.

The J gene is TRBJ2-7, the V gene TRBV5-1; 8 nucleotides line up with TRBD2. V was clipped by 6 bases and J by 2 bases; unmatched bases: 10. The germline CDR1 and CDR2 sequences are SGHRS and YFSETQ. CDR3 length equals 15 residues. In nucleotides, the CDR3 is TGCGCCAGCAACGAGGGAACGGGAGGGCCCTACGAGCAGTACTTC. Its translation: CASNEGTGGPYEQYF.

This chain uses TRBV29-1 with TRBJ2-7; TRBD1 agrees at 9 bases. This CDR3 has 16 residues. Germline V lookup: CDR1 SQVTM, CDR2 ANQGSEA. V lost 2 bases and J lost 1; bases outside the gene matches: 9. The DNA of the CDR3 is TGCAGCGTTGAAATTCATGCGGGGACAGGGTCCTACGAGCAGTACTTC. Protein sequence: CSVEIHAGTGSYEQYF.

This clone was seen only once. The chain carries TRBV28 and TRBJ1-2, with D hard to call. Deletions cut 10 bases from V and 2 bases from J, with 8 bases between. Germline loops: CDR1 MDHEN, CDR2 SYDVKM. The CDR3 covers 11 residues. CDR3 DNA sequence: TGTGCCACAGGATGGAACTATGGCTACACCTTC. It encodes CATGWNYGYTF.

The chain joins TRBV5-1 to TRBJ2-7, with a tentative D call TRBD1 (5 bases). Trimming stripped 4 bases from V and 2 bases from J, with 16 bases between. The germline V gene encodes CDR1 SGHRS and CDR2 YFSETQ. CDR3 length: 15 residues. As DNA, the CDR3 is TGCGCCAGCAGCCGCCCGGACATAAACCCCTACGAGCAGTACTTC. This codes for CASSRPDINPYEQYF.

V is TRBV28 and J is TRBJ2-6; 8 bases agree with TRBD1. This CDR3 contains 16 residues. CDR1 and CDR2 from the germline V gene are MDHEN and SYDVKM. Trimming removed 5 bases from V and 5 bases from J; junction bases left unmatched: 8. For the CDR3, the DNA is TGTGCCAGCAGTCCTGCGGACAGGGTAAGGGCCAACGTCCTGACTTTC. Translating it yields CASSPADRVRANVLTF.

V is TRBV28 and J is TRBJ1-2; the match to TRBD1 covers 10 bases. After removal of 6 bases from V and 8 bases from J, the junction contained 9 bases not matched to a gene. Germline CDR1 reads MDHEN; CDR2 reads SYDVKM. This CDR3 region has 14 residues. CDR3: CASRTGTGVLGYTF. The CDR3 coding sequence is TGTGCCAGCAGAACCGGGACAGGGGTTCTAGGCTACACCTTC.

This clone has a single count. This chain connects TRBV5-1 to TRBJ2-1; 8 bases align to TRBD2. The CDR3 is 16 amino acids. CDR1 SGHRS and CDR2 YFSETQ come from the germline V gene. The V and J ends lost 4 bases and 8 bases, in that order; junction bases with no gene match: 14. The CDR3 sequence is CASSPIRAGAIDEQFF. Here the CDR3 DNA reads TGCGCCAGCAGCCCGATAAGAGCGGGAGCCATCGATGAGCAGTTCTTC.

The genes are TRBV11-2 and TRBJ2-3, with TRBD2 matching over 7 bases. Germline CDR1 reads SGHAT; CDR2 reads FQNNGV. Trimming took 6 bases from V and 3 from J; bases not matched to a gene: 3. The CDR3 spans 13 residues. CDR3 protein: CASSPAGTDTQYF. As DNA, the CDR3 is TGTGCCAGCAGTCCAGCGGGGACAGATACGCAGTATTTT.

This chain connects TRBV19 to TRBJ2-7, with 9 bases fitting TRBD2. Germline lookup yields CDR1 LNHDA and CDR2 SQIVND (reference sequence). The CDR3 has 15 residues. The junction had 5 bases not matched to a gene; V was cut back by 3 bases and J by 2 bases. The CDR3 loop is CASSIPAGGTYEQYF. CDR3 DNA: TGTGCCAGTAGTATCCCCGCGGGAGGGACCTACGAGCAGTACTTC.

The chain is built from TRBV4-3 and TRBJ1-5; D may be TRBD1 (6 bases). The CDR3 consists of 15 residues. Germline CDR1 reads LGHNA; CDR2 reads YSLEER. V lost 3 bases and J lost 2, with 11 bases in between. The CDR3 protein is CASSQVGGGNQPQHF. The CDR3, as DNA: TGCGCCAGCAGCCAGGTAGGGGGTGGCAATCAGCCCCAGCATTTT.

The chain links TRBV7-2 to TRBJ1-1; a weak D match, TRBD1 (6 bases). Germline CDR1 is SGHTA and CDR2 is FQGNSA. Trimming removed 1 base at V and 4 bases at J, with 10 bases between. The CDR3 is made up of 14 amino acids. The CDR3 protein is CASSLVRGATEAFF. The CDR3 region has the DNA TGTGCCAGCAGCTTAGTTCGGGGGGCCACTGAAGCTTTCTTT. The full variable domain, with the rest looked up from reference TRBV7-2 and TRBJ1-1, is GAGVSQSPSNKVTEKGKDVELRCDPISGHTALYWYRQSLGQGLEFLIYFQGNSAPDKSGLPSDRFSAERTGGSVSTLTIQRTQQEDSAVYLCASSLVRGATEAFFGQGTRLTVV.

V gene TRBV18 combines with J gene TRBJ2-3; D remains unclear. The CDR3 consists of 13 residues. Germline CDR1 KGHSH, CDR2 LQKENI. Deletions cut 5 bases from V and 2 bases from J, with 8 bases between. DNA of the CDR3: TGTGCCAGCTCAGGATCCCTCACAGATACGCAGTATTTT. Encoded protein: CASSGSLTDTQYF.

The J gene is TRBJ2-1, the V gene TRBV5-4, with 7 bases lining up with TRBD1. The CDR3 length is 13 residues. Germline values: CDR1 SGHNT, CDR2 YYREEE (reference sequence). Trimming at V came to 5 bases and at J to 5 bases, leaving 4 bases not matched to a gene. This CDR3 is CASSWDRDNEQFF. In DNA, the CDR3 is TGTGCCAGCAGTTGGGACAGAGACAATGAGCAGTTCTTC. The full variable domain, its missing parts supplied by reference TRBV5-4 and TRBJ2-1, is ETGVTQSPTHLIKTRGQQVTLRCSSQSGHNTVSWYQQALGQGPQFIFQYYREEENGRGNFPPRFSGLQFPNYSSELNVNALELDDSALYLCASSWDRDNEQFFGPGTRLTVL.

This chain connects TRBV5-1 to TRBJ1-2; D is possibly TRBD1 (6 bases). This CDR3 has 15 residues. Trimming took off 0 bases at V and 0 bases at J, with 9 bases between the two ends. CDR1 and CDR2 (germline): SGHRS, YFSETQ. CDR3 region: CASSLGGQTNYGYTF. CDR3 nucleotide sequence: TGCGCCAGCAGCTTGGGGGGGCAGACTAACTATGGCTACACCTTC.

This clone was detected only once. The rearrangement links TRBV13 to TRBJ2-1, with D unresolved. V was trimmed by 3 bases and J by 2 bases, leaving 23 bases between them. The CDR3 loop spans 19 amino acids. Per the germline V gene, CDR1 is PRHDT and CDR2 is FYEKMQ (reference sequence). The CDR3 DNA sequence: TGTGCCAGCAGCTTTTCCTCGCGCCCGGGCAGATCGACCTACAATGAGCAGTTCTTC. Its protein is CASSFSSRPGRSTYNEQFF.

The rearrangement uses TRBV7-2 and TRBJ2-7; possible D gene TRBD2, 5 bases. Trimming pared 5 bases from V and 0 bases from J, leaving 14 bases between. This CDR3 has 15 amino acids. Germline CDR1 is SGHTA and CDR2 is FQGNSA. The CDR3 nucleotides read TGTGCCAGCAGCCGCGTCCCGGGATTCTCCTACGAGCAGTACTTC. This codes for CASSRVPGFSYEQYF.

The chain's CDR3 is CASSLIWTGGTEAFF. The CDR3, as DNA: TGTGCCAGCAGCCTTATCTGGACAGGGGGCACTGAAGCTTTCTTT. This rearrangement joins TRBV5-6 to TRBJ1-1; TRBD1 aligns across 10 bases. V lost 4 bases to trimming and J lost 4 bases; unmatched junction nucleotides: 7. Per the germline V gene, CDR1 is SGHDT and CDR2 is YYEEEE. This CDR3 is 15 amino acids long. Looking up the rest from reference TRBV5-6 and TRBJ1-1 gives the full variable domain: DAGVTQSPTHLIKTRGQQVTLRCSPKSGHDTVSWYQQALGQGPQFIFQYYEEEERQRGNFPDRFSGHQFPNYSSELNVNALLLGDSALYLCASSLIWTGGTEAFFGQGTRLTVV.

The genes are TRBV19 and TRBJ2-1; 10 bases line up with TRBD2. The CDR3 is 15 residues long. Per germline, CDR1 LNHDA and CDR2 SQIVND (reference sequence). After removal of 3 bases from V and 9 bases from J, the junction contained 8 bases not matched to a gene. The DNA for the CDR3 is TGTGCCAGTAGTATCCGGACTAGCGGTTCGGTTGAGCAGTTCTTC. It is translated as CASSIRTSGSVEQFF. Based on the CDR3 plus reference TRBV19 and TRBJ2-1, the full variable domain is DGGITQSPKYLFRKEGQNVTLSCEQNLNHDAMYWYRQDPGQGLRLIYYSQIVNDFQKGDIAEGYSVSREKKESFPLTVTSAQKNPTAFYLCASSIRTSGSVEQFFGPGTRLTVL.

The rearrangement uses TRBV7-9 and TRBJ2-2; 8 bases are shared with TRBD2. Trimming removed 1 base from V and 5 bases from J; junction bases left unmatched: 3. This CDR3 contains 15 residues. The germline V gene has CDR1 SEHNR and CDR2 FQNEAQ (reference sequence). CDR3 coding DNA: TGTGCCAGCAGCTTAGGAGCGGGAGAGACCGGGGAGCTGTTTTTT. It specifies CASSLGAGETGELFF. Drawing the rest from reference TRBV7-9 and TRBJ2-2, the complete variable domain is DTGVSQNPRHKITKRGQNVTFRCDPISEHNRLYWYRQTLGQGPEFLTYFQNEAQLEKSRLLSDRFSAERPKGSFSTLEIQRTEQGDSAMYLCASSLGAGETGELFFGEGSRLTVL.

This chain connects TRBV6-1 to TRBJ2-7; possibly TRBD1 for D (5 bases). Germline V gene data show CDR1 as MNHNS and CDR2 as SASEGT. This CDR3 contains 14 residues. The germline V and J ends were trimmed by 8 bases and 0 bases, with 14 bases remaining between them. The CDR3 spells CASLGAASSYEQYF. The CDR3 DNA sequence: TGTGCCAGCTTAGGGGCTGCCAGCTCCTACGAGCAGTACTTC.

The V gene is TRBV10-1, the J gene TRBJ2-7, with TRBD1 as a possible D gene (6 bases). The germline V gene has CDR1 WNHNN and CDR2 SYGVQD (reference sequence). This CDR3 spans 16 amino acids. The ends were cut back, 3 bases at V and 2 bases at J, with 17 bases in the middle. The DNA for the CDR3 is TGCGCCAGCAGTGACCGCATTTACAGGGAACCCTACGAGCAGTACTTC. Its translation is CASSDRIYREPYEQYF.

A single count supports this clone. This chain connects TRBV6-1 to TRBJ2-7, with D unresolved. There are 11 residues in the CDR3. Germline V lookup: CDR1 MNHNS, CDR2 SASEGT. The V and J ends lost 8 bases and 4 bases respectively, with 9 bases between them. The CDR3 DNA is TGTGCCAGCGAACGGGCTTACGAGCAGTACTTC. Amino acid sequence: CASERAYEQYF.

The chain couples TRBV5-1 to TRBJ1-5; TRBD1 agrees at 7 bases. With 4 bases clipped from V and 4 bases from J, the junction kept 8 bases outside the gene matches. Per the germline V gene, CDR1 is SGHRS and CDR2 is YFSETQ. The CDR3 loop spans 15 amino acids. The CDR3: CASSLQGGENQPQHF. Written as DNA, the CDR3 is TGCGCCAGCAGCCTCCAAGGGGGCGAAAATCAGCCCCAGCATTTT. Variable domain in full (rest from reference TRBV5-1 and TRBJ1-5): KAGVTQTPRYLIKTRGQQVTLSCSPISGHRSVSWYQQTPGQGLQFLFEYFSETQRNKGNFPGRFSGRQFSNSRSEMNVSTLELGDSALYLCASSLQGGENQPQHFGDGTRLSIL.

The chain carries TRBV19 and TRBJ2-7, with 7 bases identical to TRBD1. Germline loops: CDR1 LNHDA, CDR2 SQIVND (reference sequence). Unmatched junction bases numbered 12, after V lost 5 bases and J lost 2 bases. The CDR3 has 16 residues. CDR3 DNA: TGTGCCAGTAGTGGACGGGACAGACCGTCCCCCTACGAGCAGTACTTC. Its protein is CASSGRDRPSPYEQYF. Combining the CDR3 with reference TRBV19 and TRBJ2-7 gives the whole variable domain DGGITQSPKYLFRKEGQNVTLSCEQNLNHDAMYWYRQDPGQGLRLIYYSQIVNDFQKGDIAEGYSVSREKKESFPLTVTSAQKNPTAFYLCASSGRDRPSPYEQYFGPGTRLTVT.

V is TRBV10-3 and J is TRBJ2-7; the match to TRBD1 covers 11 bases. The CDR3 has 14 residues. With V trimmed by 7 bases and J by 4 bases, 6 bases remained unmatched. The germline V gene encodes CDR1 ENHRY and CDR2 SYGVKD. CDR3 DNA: TGTGCCATCATGAACGGGACAGGGGGTTACGAGCAGTACTTC. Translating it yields CAIMNGTGGYEQYF.

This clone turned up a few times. This CDR3 is CASSGQQVNTEAFF. The CDR3 region has the DNA TGTGCCAGCAGCGGACAACAGGTGAACACTGAAGCTTTCTTT. The rearrangement uses TRBV9 and TRBJ1-1; D may be TRBD1 (5 bases). The CDR3 runs to 14 residues. Deletions cut 3 bases from V and 0 bases from J, with 9 bases between. Germline V gives CDR1 SGDLS, CDR2 YYNGEE. Full variable domain (outside the CDR3, taken from reference TRBV9 and TRBJ1-1): DSGVTQTPKHLITATGQRVTLRCSPRSGDLSVYWYQQSLDQGLQFLIQYYNGEERAKGNILERFSAQQFPDLHSELNLSSLELGDSALYFCASSGQQVNTEAFFGQGTRLTVV.